This paragraph covers one T cell receptor beta chain sequence. Its antigen is still unknown. This CDR3 comprises 15 residues. Germline CDR1 SGHTA, CDR2 FQGNSA. The V end lost 5 bases, the J end lost 3 bases, and 15 bases lay between the germline ends. The data are from a study of Ad26.COV2.S vaccination and SARS-CoV-2 variants. Overall study results and limits: Quantification of TCR breadth and depth may have yielded underestimates of total T cell responses. Those who received vaccine or placebo ended up with similar non-spike TCR breadth. Breadth, reportedly substantial, characterized the spike-specific CD8+ and CD4+ T cell responses after vaccination.

Treatment defined: 15 to 20 received Ad26.COV2.S at low or high dose, single or two shots; about 5 received placebo; per-sample allocation not given. Day 63 after the first vaccine or placebo injection was the time point for sampling. A Boston donor was an adult aged 18-55 years. Repertoires were generated with immunoSEQ multiplex PCR, while TCRdb's copy carries only in-frame clones and drops some. The sample contains over 400,000 clones, around 92% of which appear only once. V usage is TRBV7-2 and J usage is TRBJ2-3; D perhaps matches TRBD1 (5 bases). This TCR was recovered from a person aged 18 to 65 who received the Ad26.COV2.S COVID-19 vaccine or a placebo. The source material was peripheral blood, sampled in a trial of Ad26.COV2.S vaccine versus placebo. Written as DNA, the CDR3 is TGTGCCAGCAGCCCAGATCCCAGGGTGACAGATACGCAGTATTTT. It encodes CASSPDPRVTDTQYF.